The 21 T cell receptor beta chains listed next were all sequenced from one sample in a study of blood T cell repertoires in COVID-19. Sequenced by immunoSEQ multiplex PCR; TCRdb stores in-frame clones only, minus some. The repertoire holds 90,000 or so clones, with about 87% as singletons. The sample consisted of peripheral blood. Receptor source: a human donor in a cohort sampled during active COVID-19.

This chain links TRBV28 with TRBJ2-1; D is possibly TRBD1 (5 bases). This CDR3 has 12 residues. V dropped 6 bases and J dropped 9 bases, with 12 bases sitting between them. Germline loops: CDR1 MDHEN, CDR2 SYDVKM. The CDR3 reads CASRLGTGEQFF. The DNA for the CDR3 is TGTGCCAGCAGGCTGGGCACAGGTGAGCAGTTCTTC.

The chain employs TRBV7-9 and TRBJ2-7, with D uncertain. This CDR3 spans 13 amino acids. The germline CDR1 and CDR2 sequences are SEHNR and FQNEAQ (reference sequence). V was clipped by 4 bases and J by 2 bases, with 9 bases between them. CDR3 DNA sequence: TGTGCCAGCAGCTCCCAGAACACCTACGAGCAGTACTTC. This gives the protein CASSSQNTYEQYF.

The chain has TRBV7-9 and TRBJ1-1; TRBD1 agrees at 7 bases. V lost 5 bases to trimming and J lost 5 bases; unmatched junction nucleotides: 11. The CDR3 contains 15 residues. Germline V gene lookup returns CDR1 SEHNR and CDR2 FQNEAQ (reference sequence). Written as DNA, the CDR3 is TGTGCCAGCAGCCCAGAGGTCCCGGACAGGACTGAAGCTTTCTTT. Its translation: CASSPEVPDRTEAFF. The variable domain in full, with the rest retrieved from reference TRBV7-9 and TRBJ1-1, is DTGVSQNPRHKITKRGQNVTFRCDPISEHNRLYWYRQTLGQGPEFLTYFQNEAQLEKSRLLSDRFSAERPKGSFSTLEIQRTEQGDSAMYLCASSPEVPDRTEAFFGQGTRLTVV.

The chain carries TRBV19 and TRBJ2-3; TRBD1 matches 11 bases. The CDR3 has 16 residues. CDR1 and CDR2 (germline): LNHDA, SQIVND (reference sequence). Trimming at V came to 1 base and at J to 3 bases, leaving 3 bases not matched to a gene. CDR3 loop: CASSIGGQGATDTQYF. CDR3 sequence (DNA): TGTGCCAGTAGTATAGGTGGACAGGGGGCAACAGATACGCAGTATTTT.

This chain connects TRBV14 to TRBJ1-1; the D gene is possibly TRBD1 (5 bases). This CDR3 has 15 residues. CDR1 SGHDN and CDR2 FVKESK come from the germline V gene. The V end was cut by 5 bases, the J end by 4 bases, with 17 bases between. This chain's CDR3 is CASSFQGRVGTEAFF. The CDR3 DNA is TGTGCCAGCAGCTTCCAGGGCAGGGTGGGCACTGAAGCTTTCTTT. Complete variable domain (other parts from reference TRBV14 and TRBJ1-1): EAGVTQFPSHSVIEKGQTVTLRCDPISGHDNLYWYRRVMGKEIKFLLHFVKESKQDESGMPNNRFLAERTGGTYSTLKVQPAELEDSGVYFCASSFQGRVGTEAFFGQGTRLTVV.

The genes are TRBV24-1 and TRBJ1-4, with 8 bases identical to TRBD1. Germline CDR1 is KGHDR and CDR2 is SFDVKD. J was trimmed by 8 bases and V by 2 bases; bases with no gene match: 6. The CDR3 extends over 15 amino acids. The CDR3 protein is CATSDSGQAVEKLFF. CDR3 DNA sequence: TGTGCCACCAGTGATTCGGGACAGGCGGTAGAAAAACTGTTTTTT.

J is TRBJ2-6 and V is TRBV7-6; possibly TRBD1 for D (6 bases). V lost 4 bases and J lost 0, with 13 bases in between. The CDR3 contains 17 residues. Germline V CDR1 and CDR2: SGHVS, FNYEAQ. The CDR3 region has the DNA TGTGCCAGCAGCTACTTGGGACAAAGCTCTGGGGCCAACGTCCTGACTTTC. The encoded protein is CASSYLGQSSGANVLTF.

The genes are TRBV5-5 and TRBJ2-7; TRBD1 aligns across 8 bases. CDR3 length equals 14 residues. V was pared by 1 base and J by 7 bases, with 7 bases of the junction left unmatched. The V gene's germline CDR1 is SGHKS and CDR2 YYEKEE (reference sequence). CDR3 residues: CASSLLQGAREQYF. In DNA form, the CDR3 reads TGTGCCAGCAGCTTGTTGCAGGGGGCGCGGGAGCAGTACTTC.

The genes are TRBV28 and TRBJ2-7, with 7 positions matching TRBD2. The germline V gene encodes CDR1 MDHEN and CDR2 SYDVKM. The ends lost 5 bases at V and 3 bases at J; junction bases unmatched: 10. CDR3 length: 15 residues. The CDR3 DNA reads TGTGCCAGCAGTCCTCCTGGTGGCGGGAGCTACGAGCAGTACTTC. Its translation is CASSPPGGGSYEQYF. The variable domain in full, completed from reference TRBV28 and TRBJ2-7, reads DVKVTQSSRYLVKRTGEKVFLECVQDMDHENMFWYRQDPGLGLRLIYFSYDVKMKEKGDIPEGYSVSREKKERFSLILESASTNQTSMYLCASSPPGGGSYEQYFGPGTRLTVT.

The table lists this clone with a count of one. This chain's CDR3 is CASSPLWGQGSEQYF. In DNA, the CDR3 is TGTGCCAGCTCACCCCTTTGGGGACAGGGGAGCGAGCAGTACTTC. This rearrangement joins TRBV18 to TRBJ2-7, with 10 bases lining up with TRBD1. V shed 3 bases, J shed 6 bases, and the junction held 8 bases outside the gene matches. CDR1 and CDR2 (germline): KGHSH, LQKENI. CDR3 length equals 15 residues.

The rearrangement joins TRBV6-5 to TRBJ2-5; no definite D call. Trimming left V 0 bases short and J 5 bases short, with 13 bases between. Germline CDR1 and CDR2: MNHEY and SVGAGI. The CDR3 runs 15 residues. The CDR3 here is CASSYSKILGETQYF. CDR3 DNA: TGTGCCAGCAGTTACTCGAAAATCCTCGGTGAGACCCAGTACTTC.

The CDR3 sequence: CATTRGGIEKLFF. For the CDR3, the DNA is TGTGCCACCACTCGCGGAGGCATAGAAAAACTGTTTTTT. V gene TRBV18 combines with J gene TRBJ1-4; D ambiguous. Germline CDR1 and CDR2: KGHSH and LQKENI. The length of the CDR3 is 13 residues. V lost 10 bases and J lost 8, with 17 bases in between.

This sequence joins TRBV7-9 and TRBJ2-2; the match to TRBD2 covers 12 bases. The CDR3 is 18 residues long. J lost 1 base, V lost 3 bases, and 6 bases had no gene match. Germline CDR1 SEHNR, CDR2 FQNEAQ (reference sequence). The CDR3 protein is CASSLWTSGELNTGELFF. In DNA, the CDR3 is TGTGCCAGCAGCTTGTGGACTAGCGGGGAGTTGAACACCGGGGAGCTGTTTTTT. The entire variable domain, with the rest obtained from reference TRBV7-9 and TRBJ2-2, is as follows: DTGVSQNPRHKITKRGQNVTFRCDPISEHNRLYWYRQTLGQGPEFLTYFQNEAQLEKSRLLSDRFSAERPKGSFSTLEIQRTEQGDSAMYLCASSLWTSGELNTGELFFGEGSRLTVL.

The chain has TRBV27 and TRBJ2-7, with 7 positions matching TRBD2. The CDR3 has 13 residues. Germline V gene sequence: CDR1 MNHEY, CDR2 SMNVEV (reference sequence). V dropped 5 bases and J dropped 3; count of bases not matched to a gene: 4. The CDR3, as DNA: TGTGCCAGCAGTCCAGCGGGACTCTACGAGCAGTACTTC. Protein: CASSPAGLYEQYF.

This chain connects TRBV30 to TRBJ1-4, with a possible D match to TRBD1 (5 bases). The germline V gene encodes CDR1 GTSNPN and CDR2 SVGIG (reference sequence). The CDR3 loop spans 15 amino acids. The ends were cut back, 3 bases at V and 7 bases at J, with 18 bases in the middle. CDR3 DNA sequence: TGTGCCTGGAGGGAGGCCCGGGGGTTTGGTGAAAAACTGTTTTTT. Encoded protein: CAWREARGFGEKLFF.

The chain couples TRBV6-5 to TRBJ2-3, with a tentative D call TRBD2 (5 bases). CDR1 is MNHEY, CDR2 SVGAGI, per germline. The CDR3 loop spans 14 amino acids. Trimming took 10 bases from V and 2 from J, leaving 16 bases between them. As DNA, the CDR3 is TGTGCCACTCGCGAGGGCCCTTCCACAGATACGCAGTATTTT. Translation gives CATREGPSTDTQYF.

V gene TRBV7-9 combines with J gene TRBJ1-3; 9 bases map to TRBD1. Germline CDR1 reads SEHNR; CDR2 reads FQNEAQ (reference sequence). V was pared by 4 bases and J by 5 bases, with 3 bases of the junction left unmatched. The CDR3 consists of 14 residues. The chain's CDR3 is CASSSGQGRNTIYF. The CDR3 DNA is TGTGCCAGCAGCTCGGGACAGGGTAGAAACACCATATATTTT.

In this sample, this clone turned up a few times. The chain carries TRBV5-1 and TRBJ1-1; the match to TRBD1 covers 11 bases. With V trimmed by 2 bases and J by 4 bases, 7 bases remained unmatched. CDR1 is SGHRS and CDR2 is YFSETQ in the germline V gene. This CDR3 has 16 amino acids. Here the CDR3 DNA reads TGCGCCAGCAGCTTTTTAGCGGGGACAGGGGGCACTGAAGCTTTCTTT. Translation gives CASSFLAGTGGTEAFF.

The chain is built from TRBV29-1 and TRBJ1-5; 9 bases map to TRBD1. With 6 bases clipped from V and 7 bases from J, the junction kept 4 bases outside the gene matches. CDR3 length equals 12 residues. The germline V gene encodes CDR1 SQVTM and CDR2 ANQGSEA. For the CDR3, the DNA is TGCAGCGTGGGGACAGGGCAACAGCCCCAGCATTTT. It translates to CSVGTGQQPQHF.

V and J are TRBV18 and TRBJ1-1, with D perhaps TRBD1 (6 bases). The CDR3 extends over 17 amino acids. The ends were cut back, 6 bases at V and 0 bases at J, with 20 bases in the middle. Germline V gene data show CDR1 as KGHSH and CDR2 as LQKENI. Written as DNA, the CDR3 is TGTGCCAGCTCTCCCTTCCCGGGACACCTTATGAACACTGAAGCTTTCTTT. Its translation is CASSPFPGHLMNTEAFF.

This sequence joins TRBV2 and TRBJ2-7; 9 nucleotides match TRBD2. There are 12 residues in the CDR3. V shed 11 bases, J shed 3 bases, and the junction held 5 bases outside the gene matches. Germline CDR1 reads SNHLY; CDR2 reads FYNNEI. CDR3 in DNA: TGTGCCGCGTCGCGGGAGGGCTACGAGCAGTACTTC. Its protein is CAASREGYEQYF.